Below, one TCR beta chain is given with its context. This sample stems from a study of shared clonotypes between healthy human individuals. Clones were read by immunoSEQ multiplex PCR, and TCRdb kept only the in-frame ones, dropping some. The data contain 110,000 or so clones, about 71% of them singletons. There are 14 residues in the CDR3. CDR1 and CDR2 (germline): SGHRS, YFSETQ. V was clipped by 1 base and J by 5 bases, with 10 bases between them. The material sequenced was memory CD8+ T cells sorted from blood. Subset specified: CD45RO+ cells pooled with CCR7-negative TemRA cells. The rearrangement links TRBV5-1 to TRBJ1-5; D is unclear. The sequence was collected from a young woman in good health. CDR3 nucleotide sequence: TGCGCCAGCAGCTTGCAACCGGGAGATCAGCCCCAGCATTTT. This encodes CASSLQPGDQPQHF.